These 32 T cell receptor beta chains were all obtained from the same sample, sequenced in a study of CD8 T cells in ankylosing spondylitis. General study results and limits: Ankylosing spondylitis blood appeared to carry a characteristic TCR beta motif of 7 or 8 highly homologous variants.

For these receptors, no antigen is known. TCRdb reprocessed the 5' RACE reads via MiXCR and lists one record per CDR3 protein. This repertoire shows fewer than 500,000 distinct CDR3 sequences, under 25% found once; its top ten account for approximately 15%. The sequencing input was blood, either unsorted or a sorted T cell fraction (not recorded which). These receptors originate from a male donor with ankylosing spondylitis.

This sequence joins TRBV10-3 and TRBJ2-5; D is undetermined. The CDR3 is 11 residues long. The V end lost 5 bases, the J end lost 2 bases, and 3 bases lay between the germline ends. Germline V gene lookup returns CDR1 ENHRY and CDR2 SYGVKD. The CDR3 region is CAISSQETQYF. The DNA for the CDR3 is TGTGCCATCAGTTCACAAGAGACCCAGTACTTC.

The table lists this clonotype with a few counts. This sequence joins TRBV5-5 and TRBJ2-3; D is perhaps TRBD1 (6 bases). The germline CDR1 and CDR2 sequences are SGHKS and YYEKEE (reference sequence). V was trimmed by 1 base and J by 4 bases, leaving 13 bases between them. The CDR3 is 15 residues long. The chain's CDR3 is CASSLLRGMADTQYF. The CDR3 bases are TGTGCCAGCAGCTTGTTAAGGGGGATGGCAGATACGCAGTATTTT.

V and J are TRBV20-1 and TRBJ1-5, with no clear D. CDR1 and CDR2 from the germline V gene are DFQATT and SNEGSKA (reference sequence). The V gene lost 3 bases and the J gene lost 4 bases, with 13 bases spanning the gap. The CDR3 runs to 14 residues. The CDR3 region is CSARDEMPNQPQHF. The CDR3 nucleotides read TGCAGTGCTAGGGACGAAATGCCAAATCAGCCCCAGCATTTT.

CDR3 protein: CASSTRQGALGEKLFF. The CDR3 DNA reads as TGTGCCAGCAGTACTCGACAGGGGGCCTTAGGGGAAAAACTGTTTTTT. This chain joins TRBV28 and TRBJ1-4, with 10 bases fitting TRBD1. The germline V gene has CDR1 MDHEN and CDR2 SYDVKM. There are 16 residues in the CDR3. V gave up 5 bases and J gave up 8 bases; unmatched junction bases: 11.

This clonotype has a handful of counts. Written as DNA, the CDR3 is TGTGCCAGCAGCTCCACTCTAGCGGGAAGTCGTAATGAGCAGTTCTTC. Residues: CASSSTLAGSRNEQFF. The J gene is TRBJ2-1, the V gene TRBV7-8; TRBD2 matches 9 bases. This CDR3 region has 16 residues. In germline, CDR1 is SGHVS, CDR2 FQNEAQ. V trimming: 4 bases; J trimming: 7 bases; junction bases outside the gene matches: 11.

J is TRBJ2-1 and V is TRBV12-3 or TRBV12-4; TRBD2 matches 11 bases. The CDR3 is 15 residues long. V shed 6 bases, J shed 7 bases, and the junction held 8 bases outside the gene matches. CDR3 sequence (DNA): TGTGCCAGCAGGTCCGGGACTAGCGGTTGGAATGAGCAGTTCTTC. Amino acids: CASRSGTSGWNEQFF.

The chain uses TRBV7-2 and TRBJ2-3; no clear D. V was pared by 5 bases and J by 10 bases, with 10 bases between. Germline assignment: CDR1 SGHTA and CDR2 FQGNSA. The CDR3 spans 11 residues. The CDR3 loop reads CASSQSAAQYF. The CDR3 nucleotides are TGTGCCAGCAGCCAGAGCGCCGCGCAGTATTTT.

Only a few counts were recorded for this clonotype. V and J are TRBV12-3 or TRBV12-4 and TRBJ2-7, with a possible D match to TRBD2 (5 bases). Trimming took off 4 bases at V and 3 bases at J, with 10 bases between the two ends. This CDR3 spans 13 amino acids. The chain's CDR3 is CASSSTTSYEQYF. The CDR3 nucleotides are TGTGCCAGCAGTTCCACCACTAGCTACGAGCAGTACTTC.

This chain links TRBV20-1 with TRBJ1-1; TRBD1 matches 7 bases. The CDR3 consists of 14 residues. The V segment lost 4 bases and the J segment 1 base; nucleotides outside the gene matches: 6. CDR1 is DFQATT and CDR2 is SNEGSKA in the germline V gene (reference sequence). CDR3 sequence: CSATLQGWNTEAFF. The CDR3 DNA sequence: TGCAGTGCTACCTTACAGGGGTGGAACACTGAAGCTTTCTTT.

This clonotype was detected ten times or more. The V gene is TRBV25-1, the J gene TRBJ1-1, with D possibly TRBD1 on 6 matching bases. V lost 6 bases to trimming and J lost 4 bases, with 12 bases between them. Germline-derived CDR1 and CDR2 are MGHDK and SYGVNS. The CDR3 runs 13 residues. The CDR3 sequence: CASSPRGGTEAFF. The CDR3 coding sequence is TGTGCCAGCAGCCCCAGGGGAGGCACTGAAGCTTTCTTT.

In its sample, this clonotype was seen a few times. The V call is TRBV4-1, the J call TRBJ2-7, with D possibly matching TRBD1 (6 bases). From germline, CDR1 is MGHRA and CDR2 YSYEKL. This CDR3 contains 16 residues. V was clipped by 1 base and J by 1 base, with 14 bases between them. CDR3 loop: CASSQGTVDISYEQYF. The CDR3 region has the DNA TGCGCCAGCAGCCAAGGGACAGTCGATATATCCTACGAGCAGTACTTC.

This clonotype was counted a few times. This chain connects TRBV20-1 to TRBJ1-5; possible D gene TRBD1, 5 bases. CDR1 and CDR2 from the germline V gene are DFQATT and SNEGSKA (reference sequence). This CDR3 has 15 residues. Trimming removed 4 bases from V and 5 bases from J, with 18 bases in between. The CDR3 spells CSAIQTGLRDQPQHF. The CDR3 DNA follows: TGCAGTGCTATCCAAACGGGGCTAAGGGATCAGCCCCAGCATTTT.

This chain connects TRBV29-1 to TRBJ1-4, with no clear D. The CDR3 has 10 amino acids. Germline V gene sequence: CDR1 SQVTM, CDR2 ANQGSEA. Trimming removed 1 base at V and 7 bases at J, with 1 base between. In DNA form, the CDR3 reads TGCAGCGTTGAAGCTGAAAAACTGTTTTTT. Translated, it gives CSVEAEKLFF.

This clonotype was counted ten times or more. The rearrangement joins TRBV12-3 or TRBV12-4 to TRBJ2-3; D is unclear. The CDR3 totals 13 residues. Trimming removed 3 bases from V and 5 bases from J, with 9 bases in between. CDR3 nucleotides: TGTGCCAGCAGTTTTTACTCAGTAGATACGCAGTATTTT. It specifies CASSFYSVDTQYF.

V and J are TRBV20-1 and TRBJ2-1; no firm D call. The CDR3 runs 10 residues. Germline V gene data show CDR1 as DFQATT and CDR2 as SNEGSKA (reference sequence). V was trimmed by 6 bases and J by 8 bases, leaving 8 bases between them. CDR3 in amino acids: CSAQGYEQFF. The CDR3 DNA reads TGCAGTGCCCAAGGATATGAGCAGTTCTTC.

This clonotype was found a few times. V usage is TRBV12-3 or TRBV12-4 and J usage is TRBJ1-2; perhaps TRBD1 as D (5 bases). This CDR3 has 14 amino acids. The V gene lost 6 bases and the J gene lost 4 bases, with 15 bases spanning the gap. The CDR3 nucleotides are TGTGCCAGCAGCCGCAGGGTGGATTCCTATGGCTACACCTTC. It is translated as CASSRRVDSYGYTF.

The chain carries TRBV7-2 and TRBJ2-3; 10 nucleotides line up with TRBD1. In germline, CDR1 is SGHTA, CDR2 FQGNSA. The trim removed 0 bases at V and 6 bases at J, leaving 6 bases unmatched. There are 16 residues in the CDR3. CDR3 protein: CASSLAGDRGLDTQYF. CDR3 DNA: TGTGCCAGCAGCTTAGCCGGGGACAGGGGATTGGATACGCAGTATTTT.

The gene calls are TRBV5-1 and TRBJ2-1; TRBD2 is a possible D gene (6 bases). V was clipped by 0 bases and J by 1 base, with 11 bases between them. The CDR3 extends over 16 amino acids. Germline V lookup: CDR1 SGHRS, CDR2 YFSETQ. CDR3 amino acids: CASSLEVGGSYNEQFF. CDR3 DNA sequence: TGCGCCAGCAGCTTGGAGGTGGGGGGTTCCTACAATGAGCAGTTCTTC. Filled out from reference TRBV5-1 and TRBJ2-1, the complete variable domain reads KAGVTQTPRYLIKTRGQQVTLSCSPISGHRSVSWYQQTPGQGLQFLFEYFSETQRNKGNFPGRFSGRQFSNSRSEMNVSTLELGDSALYLCASSLEVGGSYNEQFFGPGTRLTVL.

J is TRBJ2-1 and V is TRBV28; TRBD1 matches 7 bases. The CDR3 sequence is 15 residues long. V was clipped by 6 bases and J by 6 bases; unmatched bases: 11. Per germline, CDR1 MDHEN and CDR2 SYDVKM. CDR3 amino acids: CASRTTGLGTNEQFF. The CDR3 nucleotides read TGTGCCAGCAGAACGACAGGGCTGGGTACCAATGAGCAGTTCTTC.

This clonotype has only a few counts. The chain links TRBV12-3 or TRBV12-4 to TRBJ2-2; 7 nucleotides align to TRBD2. Trimming removed 5 bases from V and 6 bases from J; junction bases left unmatched: 3. The CDR3 spans 13 residues. The CDR3 sequence: CASSLRGAGELFF. The CDR3 nucleotides are TGTGCCAGCAGTCTTCGGGGGGCCGGGGAGCTGTTTTTT.

The gene calls are TRBV27 and TRBJ2-7, with TRBD1 matching 11 bases. The CDR3 length is 15 residues. Germline V lookup: CDR1 MNHEY, CDR2 SMNVEV (reference sequence). The V segment lost 5 bases and the J segment 4 bases; nucleotides outside the gene matches: 7. The CDR3 coding sequence is TGTGCCAGCAGTCGAACGGGACAGGGGGTTTACGAGCAGTACTTC. Its translation is CASSRTGQGVYEQYF.

This clonotype was picked up a small number of times. This chain links TRBV4-1 with TRBJ1-1, with a possible D match to TRBD1 (6 bases). Germline lookup yields CDR1 MGHRA and CDR2 YSYEKL. Trimming removed 0 bases at V and 10 bases at J, with 12 bases between. This CDR3 has 13 amino acids. Written as DNA, the CDR3 is TGCGCCAGCAGCCAAGATCCGGGACATCGAGCTTTCTTT. It translates to CASSQDPGHRAFF.

In DNA, the CDR3 is TGTGCCAGCAGCTTGAATACTCACCACTCCTACGAGCAGTACTTC. This encodes CASSLNTHHSYEQYF. The chain employs TRBV7-8 and TRBJ2-7; D is ambiguous. The germline V and J ends were trimmed by 3 bases and 0 bases, with 12 bases remaining between them. Germline V CDR1 and CDR2: SGHVS, FQNEAQ. This CDR3 has 15 amino acids.

The genes are TRBV4-3 and TRBJ2-1; 14 bases map to TRBD2. The germline CDR1 and CDR2 sequences are LGHNA and YSLEER. V trimming: 4 bases; J trimming: 7 bases; junction bases outside the gene matches: 9. This CDR3 spans 17 amino acids. This chain's CDR3 is CASSRRLAGGSENEQFF. The CDR3 region has the DNA TGCGCCAGCAGCCGAAGACTAGCGGGAGGGTCTGAAAATGAGCAGTTCTTC.

This clonotype was seen a handful of times. J is TRBJ2-7 and V is TRBV5-1, with D tentatively TRBD2 (5 bases). CDR1 SGHRS and CDR2 YFSETQ come from the germline V gene. The CDR3 has 14 residues. V lost 3 bases to trimming and J lost 6 bases, with 16 bases between them. The DNA of the CDR3 is TGCGCCAGCAGCTGGGAACGGGATAACATCGAGCAGTACTTC. It specifies CASSWERDNIEQYF.

The J gene is TRBJ1-1, the V gene TRBV9; D is unresolved. The V end lost 4 bases, the J end lost 5 bases, and 12 bases lay between the germline ends. CDR3 length: 13 amino acids. Germline lookup yields CDR1 SGDLS and CDR2 YYNGEE. CDR3 in amino acids: CASSPQSATEAFF. The CDR3 nucleotides read TGTGCCAGCAGCCCCCAGTCGGCTACTGAAGCTTTCTTT.

The chain has TRBV20-1 and TRBJ2-5; D gene unclear. Germline V CDR1 and CDR2: DFQATT, SNEGSKA (reference sequence). Trimming stripped 5 bases from V and 6 bases from J, with 16 bases between. The CDR3 totals 13 residues. CDR3 residues: CSAHGPGRKTQYF. The CDR3 DNA follows: TGCAGTGCTCACGGCCCGGGTCGTAAGACCCAGTACTTC.

The J gene is TRBJ2-1, the V gene TRBV11-2; the match to TRBD2 covers 11 bases. The J segment lost 7 bases and the V segment lost 3 bases, leaving 2 bases of the junction unmatched. This CDR3 has 14 amino acids. CDR1 and CDR2 from the germline V gene are SGHAT and FQNNGV. CDR3 DNA: TGTGCCAGCAGCTTTAGCGGGAGGGGGAATGAGCAGTTCTTC. Encoded protein: CASSFSGRGNEQFF.

This clonotype was recorded a few times. The chain carries TRBV29-1 and TRBJ2-3, with TRBD1 matching 7 bases. This CDR3 region has 14 residues. The V segment lost 3 bases and the J segment 2 bases; nucleotides outside the gene matches: 5. Germline CDR1 is SQVTM and CDR2 is ANQGSEA. CDR3 DNA sequence: TGCAGCGTTGAGGGGCAGGGGGTCACAGATACGCAGTATTTT. Protein sequence: CSVEGQGVTDTQYF.

The chain uses TRBV5-5 and TRBJ1-2, with D perhaps matching TRBD1 (5 bases). The CDR3 has 12 amino acids. Trimming took off 1 base at V and 7 bases at J, with 8 bases between the two ends. Germline V gene sequence: CDR1 SGHKS, CDR2 YYEKEE (reference sequence). The CDR3 bases are TGTGCCAGCAGCTTGCAAGGGGTTGGCTACACCTTC. Translation: CASSLQGVGYTF.

The chain links TRBV15 to TRBJ1-1; D unresolved. Trimming took 0 bases from V and 11 from J, leaving 10 bases between them. The CDR3 sequence is 12 residues long. Germline-derived CDR1 and CDR2 are LNHNV and YYDKDF (reference sequence). CDR3 region: CATSRDRLMAFF. Written as DNA, the CDR3 is TGTGCCACCAGCAGAGATCGACTTATGGCTTTCTTT.

The gene calls are TRBV20-1 and TRBJ2-1; either TRBD1 or TRBD2 may fit D (5 bases each). The CDR3 runs to 18 residues. Germline V gene sequence: CDR1 DFQATT, CDR2 SNEGSKA (reference sequence). Trimming left V 6 bases short and J 0 bases short, with 24 bases between. The DNA of the CDR3 is TGCAGTGCCCTACGGGGCTTTCCCGGATCGAGCTCCTACAATGAGCAGTTCTTC. As protein: CSALRGFPGSSSYNEQFF.